Below, one TCR beta chain is given with its context. Its matching antigen is unknown. The germline gene is not matched at one end of the junction; a read error may be the cause. This CDR3 spans 13 amino acids. The germline V gene has CDR1 SGHNT and CDR2 YYREEE (reference sequence). Produced via immunoSEQ multiplex PCR; TCRdb's table is partial and in-frame only. The sample yields 30,000 to 40,000 clones, around 97% seen once. The entry originates in a study of T cells in tuberculosis. Study results and caveats: Shorter CDR3-alpha in active tuberculosis partly drove smaller distances. GEM motif frequencies gave about 70% accuracy; the GMM repertoire gave 80% to 90%. GMM-specific TCRs were nearer to active tuberculosis alpha repertoires, suggesting expansion.

This TCR was sampled from a donor under 30 with latent tuberculosis or without tuberculosis infection. The rearrangement uses TRBV5-4 and TRBJ2-3, with D possibly being TRBD1 (5 bases). Input material: PBMCs. CDR3 loop: CASSSLDRDTQYF. The CDR3 nucleotides are TGTGCCAGTAGCTCCCTCGACAGAGATACGCAGTATTTT.